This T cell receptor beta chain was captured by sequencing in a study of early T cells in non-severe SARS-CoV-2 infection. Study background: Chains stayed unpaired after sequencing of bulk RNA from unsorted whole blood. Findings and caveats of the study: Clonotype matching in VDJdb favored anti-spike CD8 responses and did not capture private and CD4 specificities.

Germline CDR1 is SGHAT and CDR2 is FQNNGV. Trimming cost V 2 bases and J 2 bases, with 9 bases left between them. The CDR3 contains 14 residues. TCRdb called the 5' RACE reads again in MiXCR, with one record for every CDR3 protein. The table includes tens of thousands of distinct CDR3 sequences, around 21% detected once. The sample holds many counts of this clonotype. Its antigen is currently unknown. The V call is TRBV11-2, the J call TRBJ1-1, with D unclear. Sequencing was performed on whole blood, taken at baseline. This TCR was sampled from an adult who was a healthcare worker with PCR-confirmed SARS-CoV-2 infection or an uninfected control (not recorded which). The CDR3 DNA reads TGTGCCAGCAGCTTACTGCGGATTAACACTGAAGCTTTCTTT. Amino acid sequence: CASSLLRINTEAFF.